This is a list of T cell receptor beta chains from one sample in a study of T cell clones after liver transplantation. Using immunoSEQ multiplex PCR, the repertoire was profiled, and TCRdb retains in-frame clones only, with some absent. The table has tens of thousands of clones, 80% to 85% seen once. Specimen: CD4+ T cells from blood, collected almost 47 months after liver transplant. Receptors were obtained from a human patient who received a liver transplant. Some of these T cells may belong to the graft donor. Both conserved end residues are part of each CDR3. D genes are given only for firm matches. Only some rows state a clone size, as once, few, many or a class for expanded clones.

TRBJ2-3 TRBV5-4 . . CASSVKGRSTDTQYF TGTGCCAGCAGCGTGAAGGGGCGGAGCACAGATACGCAGTATTTT
TRBJ1-5 TRBV6-6 few . CASSYSSDNQPQHF TGTGCCAGCAGTTACTCGTCGGACAATCAGCCCCAGCATTTT
TRBJ2-3 TRBV10-3 . . CATTRGDTQYF TGTGCCACGACTAGGGGAGATACGCAGTATTTT
TRBJ2-7 TRBV6-5 . TRBD2 CASSYASSGSSYEQYF TGTGCCAGCAGTTACGCCTCTAGCGGGTCCTCCTACGAGCAGTACTTC
TRBJ2-1 TRBV7-3 . . CASSLETYNEQFF TGTGCCAGCAGCTTAGAGACCTACAATGAGCAGTTCTTC
TRBJ2-7 TRBV6-6 . . CASSYSVAGHEQYF TGTGCCAGCAGTTACTCGGTTGCAGGCCACGAGCAGTACTTC
TRBJ2-7 TRBV10-3 . TRBD1 CAIRGTGDLYEQYF TGTGCCATCAGGGGGACAGGCGACCTTTACGAGCAGTACTTC
TRBJ2-5 TRBV10-1 . . CASSAGREGQETQYF TGCGCCAGCAGCGCTGGTCGTGAAGGGCAAGAGACCCAGTACTTC
TRBJ1-1 TRBV27 . . CASSFHPDYNTEAFF TGTGCCAGCAGTTTTCATCCAGACTATAACACTGAAGCTTTCTTT
TRBJ2-7 TRBV10-3 . . CAISQGGEQYF TGTGCCATCAGCCAGGGAGGCGAGCAGTACTTC
TRBJ2-7 TRBV2 once . CASSTGEEYEQYF TGTGCCAGCAGTACCGGGGAGGAATACGAGCAGTACTTC
TRBJ1-5 TRBV28 . . CASRGAPVQPQHF TGTGCCAGCAGAGGGGCTCCGGTTCAGCCCCAGCATTTT
TRBJ1-2 TRBV30 few . CAWSVQYLDGYTF TGTGCCTGGAGTGTACAGTATTTAGATGGCTACACCTTC
TRBJ1-2 TRBV11-3 . . CASSLGRRTF TGTGCCAGCAGCTTAGGACGTCGGACCTTC
TRBJ2-7 TRBV30 . TRBD1 CAWSLGQGSYEQYF TGTGCCTGGAGTCTAGGACAGGGGTCCTACGAGCAGTACTTC
TRBJ2-2 TRBV5-1 . . CASNSLGNTGELFF TGCGCCAGCAATAGCTTGGGGAACACCGGGGAGCTGTTTTTT
TRBJ2-2 TRBV5-1 . . CASSLIQGPGELFF TGCGCCAGCAGCTTGATCCAGGGTCCCGGGGAGCTGTTTTTT
TRBJ1-5 TRBV7-2 . . CASSPRALTAQPQHF TGTGCCAGCAGCCCCCGGGCACTCACAGCACAGCCCCAGCATTTT
TRBJ2-7 TRBV12-1 . . CASSSEHGEQYF TGTGCCAGCAGCTCCGAGCACGGCGAGCAGTACTTC
TRBJ2-7 TRBV7-9 . . CASSLGGSHTYEQYF TGTGCCAGCAGCTTAGGAGGATCCCATACCTACGAGCAGTACTTC
TRBJ1-5 TRBV7-2 . . CASSLGRGNQPQHF TGTGCCAGCAGCTTGGGACGGGGGAACCAGCCCCAGCATTTT
TRBJ2-5 TRBV5-1 . TRBD2 CASSLGAGGTWETQYF TGCGCCAGCAGCCTCGGGGCGGGAGGGACGTGGGAGACCCAGTACTTC
TRBJ1-5 TRBV28 . TRBD1 CASSREGASSNQPQHF TGTGCCAGCAGTCGGGAGGGGGCTTCGAGCAATCAGCCCCAGCATTTT
TRBJ2-2 TRBV7-6 . . CASSAPTGELFF TGTGCCAGCAGCGCCCCCACCGGGGAGCTGTTTTTT
TRBJ2-2 TRBV11-2 . . CASSLVSGANTGELFF TGTGCCAGCAGCTTAGTTTCAGGGGCGAACACCGGGGAGCTGTTTTTT